Listed below are T cell receptor beta chains from one sample, sequenced in a study of T cell repertoires in cytomegalovirus infection. These receptors have no known antigen. TCRdb reprocessed the reads with MiXCR, giving one entry per CDR3 protein. Of 450,000 to 600,000 distinct CDR3 sequences in the sample, roughly a third are singletons; the top ten hold about a sixth. The sequencing used cultured PBMCs, collected from culture after CMV antigen stimulation. The receptors originated from a human donor in good health (CMV status not recorded). Some clones in this sample may be carry-over from other donors' samples. CDR3s leave out the opening cysteine and the closing phenylalanine or tryptophan.

V	J	length	CDR3
TRBV7-2	TRBJ1-5	13	ASSLAGFRNQPQH
TRBV4-3	TRBJ1-4	14	ASSQESGKPNEKLF
TRBV12-3/TRBV12-4	TRBJ2-3	14	ASSFSVAGPTDTQY
TRBV7-8	TRBJ2-1	13	ASSRTEGSYNEQF
TRBV7-2	TRBJ1-2	14	ASSLARGAGNYGYT
TRBV7-2	TRBJ2-7	15	ASSPPHPGRLPYEQY
TRBV10-3	TRBJ2-5	11	AISGTGSETQY
TRBV28	TRBJ2-5	14	ASSLPGTGTGETQY
TRBV6-5	TRBJ2-4	12	ASGAAGAKNIQY
TRBV7-2	TRBJ1-1	11	ASSLQGGPEAF
TRBV6-6	TRBJ2-1	10	ASQLGSSEQF
TRBV7-2	TRBJ2-5	12	ASSTGPSQETQY
TRBV11-2	TRBJ2-1	12	ASTLLGGSNEQF
TRBV2	TRBJ2-7	16	ASSGKGLAGSLSYEQY
TRBV24-1	TRBJ2-1	12	ATNPGSSYNEQF
TRBV28	TRBJ2-1	11	ASRGTGVYEQF
TRBV7-3	TRBJ2-2	14	ASSLMREGYTGELF
TRBV6-1	TRBJ2-1	13	ASSDSGSSYNEQF
TRBV6-5	TRBJ1-1	16	ASSYSKTRGGRNTEAF
TRBV4-2	TRBJ2-1	11	ASSQDRGDEQF
TRBV28	TRBJ1-4	12	ASSLLWGSEKLF
TRBV29-1	TRBJ2-7	13	SVGNPAGLSIEQY
TRBV7-6	TRBJ1-2	12	ASSLDRALYGYT
TRBV4-1	TRBJ1-3	12	ASSPTSSGNTIY
TRBV7-2	TRBJ2-3	15	ASSLGRTTLITDTQY
TRBV29-1	TRBJ1-4	13	SVAGQGDPNEKLF
TRBV7-2	TRBJ1-2	11	ASSFQGPYGYT
TRBV12-3/TRBV12-4	TRBJ2-5	10	ASSFGWETQY
TRBV12-3/TRBV12-4	TRBJ2-7	11	ASSLFAPYEQY